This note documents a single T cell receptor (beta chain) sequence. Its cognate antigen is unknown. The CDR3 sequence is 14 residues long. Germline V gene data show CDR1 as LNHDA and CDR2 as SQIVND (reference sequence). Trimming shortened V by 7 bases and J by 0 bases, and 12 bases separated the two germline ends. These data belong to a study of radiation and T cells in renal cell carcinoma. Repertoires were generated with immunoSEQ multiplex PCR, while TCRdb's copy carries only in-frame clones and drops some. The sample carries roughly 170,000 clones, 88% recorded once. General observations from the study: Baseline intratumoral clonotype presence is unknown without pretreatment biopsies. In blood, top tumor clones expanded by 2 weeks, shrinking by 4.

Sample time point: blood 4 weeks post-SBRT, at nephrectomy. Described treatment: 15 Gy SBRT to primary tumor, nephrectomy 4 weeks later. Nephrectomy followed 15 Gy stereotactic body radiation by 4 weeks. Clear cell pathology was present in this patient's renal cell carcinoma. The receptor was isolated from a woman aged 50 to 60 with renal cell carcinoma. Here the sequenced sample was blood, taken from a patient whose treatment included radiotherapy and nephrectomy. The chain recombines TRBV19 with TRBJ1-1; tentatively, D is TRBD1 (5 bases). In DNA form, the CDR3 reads TGTGCCAGTATCCCGGGACCGTTGAACACTGAAGCTTTCTTT. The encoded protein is CASIPGPLNTEAFF.